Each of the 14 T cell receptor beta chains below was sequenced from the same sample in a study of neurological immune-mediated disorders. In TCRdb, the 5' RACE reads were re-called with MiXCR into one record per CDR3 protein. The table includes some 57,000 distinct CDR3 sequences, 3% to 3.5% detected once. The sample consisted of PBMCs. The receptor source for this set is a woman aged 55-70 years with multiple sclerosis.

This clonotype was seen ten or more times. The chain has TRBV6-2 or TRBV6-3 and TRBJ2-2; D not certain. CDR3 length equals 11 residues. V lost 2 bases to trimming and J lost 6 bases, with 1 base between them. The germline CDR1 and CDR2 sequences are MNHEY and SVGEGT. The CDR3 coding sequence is TGTGCCAGCAGTTACGCCGGGGAGCTGTTTTTT. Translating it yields CASSYAGELFF.

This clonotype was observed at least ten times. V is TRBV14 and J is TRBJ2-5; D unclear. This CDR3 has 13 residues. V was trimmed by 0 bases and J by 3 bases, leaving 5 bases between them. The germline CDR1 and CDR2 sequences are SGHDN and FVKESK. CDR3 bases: TGTGCCAGCAGCCAAGATTGGGAAGAGACCCAGTACTTC. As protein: CASSQDWEETQYF.

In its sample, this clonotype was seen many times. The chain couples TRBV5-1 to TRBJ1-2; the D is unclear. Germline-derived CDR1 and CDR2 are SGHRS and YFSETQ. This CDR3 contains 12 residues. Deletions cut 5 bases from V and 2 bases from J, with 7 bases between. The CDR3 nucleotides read TGCGCCAGCAGGGACGAGAACTATGGCTACACCTTC. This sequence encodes CASRDENYGYTF.

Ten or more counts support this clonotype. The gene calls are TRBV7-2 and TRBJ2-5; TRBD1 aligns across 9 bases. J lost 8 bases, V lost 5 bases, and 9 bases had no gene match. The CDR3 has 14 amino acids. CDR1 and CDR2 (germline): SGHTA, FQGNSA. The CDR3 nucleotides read TGTGCCAGCAGCATTACAGGGGGCGGCGGAACCCAGTACTTC. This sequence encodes CASSITGGGGTQYF.

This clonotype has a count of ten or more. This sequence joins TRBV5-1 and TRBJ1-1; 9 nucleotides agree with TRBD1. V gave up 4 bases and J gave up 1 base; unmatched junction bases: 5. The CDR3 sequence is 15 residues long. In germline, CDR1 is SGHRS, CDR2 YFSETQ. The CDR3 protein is CASSAGTGQNTEAFF. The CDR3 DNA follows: TGCGCCAGCAGCGCGGGGACAGGGCAGAACACTGAAGCTTTCTTT.

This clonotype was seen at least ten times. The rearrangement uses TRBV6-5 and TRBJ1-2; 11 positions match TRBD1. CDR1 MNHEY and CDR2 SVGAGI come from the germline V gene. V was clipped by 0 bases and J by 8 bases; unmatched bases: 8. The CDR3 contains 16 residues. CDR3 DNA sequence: TGTGCCAGCAGTTACTCGGGCGGGGACAGGGGGGACGGCTACACCTTC. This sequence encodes CASSYSGGDRGDGYTF.

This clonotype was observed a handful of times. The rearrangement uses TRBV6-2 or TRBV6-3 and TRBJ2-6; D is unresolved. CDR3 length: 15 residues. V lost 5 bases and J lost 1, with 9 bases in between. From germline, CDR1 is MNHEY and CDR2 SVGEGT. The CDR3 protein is CASSLGSSGANVLTF. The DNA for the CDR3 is TGTGCCAGCAGTCTCGGAAGTTCTGGGGCCAACGTCCTGACTTTC.

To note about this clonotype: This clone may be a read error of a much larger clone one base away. This CDR3 reads CASWGKDNEKLFF. CDR3 DNA sequence: TGTGCCAGCTGGGGAAAGGATAATGAAAAACTGTTTTTT. This sequence joins TRBV7-8 and TRBJ1-4; D not certain. This CDR3 spans 13 amino acids. Deletions cut 8 bases from V and 4 bases from J, with 11 bases between. Germline V gene sequence: CDR1 SGHVS, CDR2 FQNEAQ.

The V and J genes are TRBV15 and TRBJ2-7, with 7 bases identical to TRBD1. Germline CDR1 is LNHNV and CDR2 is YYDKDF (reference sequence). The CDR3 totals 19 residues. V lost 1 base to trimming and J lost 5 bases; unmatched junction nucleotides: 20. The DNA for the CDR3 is TGTGCCACCAGCAGAGTTTGGAGGAAAGTACAGGGGCAGTACGACGAGCAGTACTTC. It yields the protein CATSRVWRKVQGQYDEQYF.

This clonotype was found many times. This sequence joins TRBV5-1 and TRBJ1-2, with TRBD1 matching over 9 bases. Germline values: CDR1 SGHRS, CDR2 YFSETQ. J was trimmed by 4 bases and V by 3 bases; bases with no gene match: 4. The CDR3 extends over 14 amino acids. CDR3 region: CASSYGDRAYGYTF. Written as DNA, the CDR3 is TGCGCCAGCAGCTACGGGGACAGGGCCTATGGCTACACCTTC.

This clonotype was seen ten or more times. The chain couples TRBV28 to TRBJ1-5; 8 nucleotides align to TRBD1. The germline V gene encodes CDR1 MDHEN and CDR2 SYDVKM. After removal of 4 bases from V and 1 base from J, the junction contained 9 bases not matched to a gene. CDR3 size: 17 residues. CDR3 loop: CASSSPGQGRSNQPQHF. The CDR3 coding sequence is TGTGCCAGCAGTTCTCCAGGACAGGGCAGAAGCAATCAGCCCCAGCATTTT.

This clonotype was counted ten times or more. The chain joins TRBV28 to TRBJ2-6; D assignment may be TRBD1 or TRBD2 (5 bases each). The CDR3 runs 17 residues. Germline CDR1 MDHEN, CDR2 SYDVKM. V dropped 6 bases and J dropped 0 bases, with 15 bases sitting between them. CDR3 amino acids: CASSPARGTSGANVLTF. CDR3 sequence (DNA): TGTGCCAGCAGCCCTGCACGAGGGACCTCTGGGGCCAACGTCCTGACTTTC.

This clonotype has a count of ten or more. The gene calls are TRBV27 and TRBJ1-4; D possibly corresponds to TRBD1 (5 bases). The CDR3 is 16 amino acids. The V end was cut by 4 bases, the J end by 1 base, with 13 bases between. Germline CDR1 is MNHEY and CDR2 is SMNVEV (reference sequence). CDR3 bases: TGTGCCAGCAGTTCCCTTCAGGGACTAACTAATGAAAAACTGTTTTTT. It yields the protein CASSSLQGLTNEKLFF.

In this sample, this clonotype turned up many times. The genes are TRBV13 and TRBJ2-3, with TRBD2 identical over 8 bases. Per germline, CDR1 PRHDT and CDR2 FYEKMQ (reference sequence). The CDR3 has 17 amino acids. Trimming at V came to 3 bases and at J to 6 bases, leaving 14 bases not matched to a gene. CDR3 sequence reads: CASSFPAGGTSRDTQYF. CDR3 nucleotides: TGTGCCAGCAGCTTTCCGGCGGGGGGAACATCGCGGGATACGCAGTATTTT.